This T cell receptor (beta chain) was sequenced during a study of long-term antiretroviral therapy in people with HIV. General study points: Once patients were on ART, diversity went higher but still fell short of transplant donor controls. ART adherence, viral resistance and therapy changes went unrecorded.

Two or more post-ART PBMC samples, plus at least one pre-ART sample, were available for each donor. Specimens retained roughly 0.95-10 million cryopreserved PBMC preceding DNA extraction. Trimming left V 3 bases short and J 2 bases short, with 12 bases between. Germline CDR1 MDHEN, CDR2 SYDVKM. The CDR3 spans 15 residues. Concerning this clone: What it recognizes is unknown.

Runs used v3.0 of the immunoSEQ assay and were done at survey level. The method was immunoSEQ multiplex PCR; TCRdb's version includes in-frame clones alone and lacks a portion of them. Among roughly 35,000 clones listed, approximately 85% were seen once. This chain uses TRBV28 with TRBJ2-3; TRBD2 might be the D (6 bases). Sequenced material: unsorted PBMCs, taken about 3.5 years after starting antiretroviral therapy. The receptor's source is a man between 18 and 29 years old with HIV. CDR3 bases: TGTGCCAGCAGTTTTGCGGAGGGACTCACAGATACGCAGTATTTT. As protein: CASSFAEGLTDTQYF. Full variable domain (outside the CDR3, taken from reference TRBV28 and TRBJ2-3): DVKVTQSSRYLVKRTGEKVFLECVQDMDHENMFWYRQDPGLGLRLIYFSYDVKMKEKGDIPEGYSVSREKKERFSLILESASTNQTSMYLCASSFAEGLTDTQYFGPGTRLTVL.